A single sample is the source of the 21 T cell receptor beta chains below, sequenced in a study of T cells in Graves' hyperthyroidism and ophthalmopathy. The CDR3 regions of TCR beta were amplified from RNA transcripts. The HTBI set primed first-round TCR CDR3 RT-PCR. A single record per CDR3 protein comes from TCRdb applying MiXCR to the multiplex PCR reads. The table records 540,000 or so distinct CDR3 sequences, more than 15% of them present only once. The sample comprised blood. The receptor set was obtained from a woman in her twenties or thirties with Graves' hyperthyroidism.

There are many counts of this clonotype. V usage is TRBV20-1 and J usage is TRBJ1-5, with D unresolved. V lost 7 bases to trimming and J lost 2 bases, with 12 bases between them. The CDR3 covers 13 residues. Germline CDR1 and CDR2: DFQATT and SNEGSKA (reference sequence). The CDR3 loop reads CSVTDKRNQPQHF. In DNA form, the CDR3 reads TGCAGTGTCACCGACAAACGCAATCAGCCCCAGCATTTT.

This clonotype appeared many times. The chain links TRBV6-2 or TRBV6-3 to TRBJ1-2; no firm D call. Germline assignment: CDR1 MNHEY and CDR2 SVGEGT. This CDR3 contains 11 residues. V was clipped by 2 bases and J by 4 bases, with 2 bases between them. CDR3 nucleotide sequence: TGTGCCAGCAGTTACGTCTATGGCTACACCTTC. Its translation: CASSYVYGYTF.

About this clonotype: A read error may be the cause here, since a much bigger clone is one base away. The chain links TRBV20-1 to TRBJ2-7; D might be TRBD1 (5 bases). The CDR3 totals 14 residues. From germline, CDR1 is DFQATT and CDR2 SNEGSKA (reference sequence). The CDR3 DNA follows: TGCAGTGCTAGTAAGGGGTGGGGTTCCTACGAGCAGTGCTTC. This gives the protein CSASKGWGSYEQCF.

V is TRBV27 and J is TRBJ1-2, with D possibly TRBD1 on 5 matching bases. V gave up 0 bases and J gave up 4 bases, with 12 bases separating them. The germline gives CDR1 MNHEY, CDR2 SMNVEV (reference sequence). The CDR3 length is 15 residues. The CDR3 bases are TGTGCCAGCAGTTTATCCGAGGGGACCGGCTATGGCTACACCTTC. The encoded protein is CASSLSEGTGYGYTF.

Ten or more counts support this clonotype. V usage is TRBV7-9 and J usage is TRBJ1-1; D might be TRBD1 (6 bases). This CDR3 region has 14 residues. Germline loops: CDR1 SEHNR, CDR2 FQNEAQ (reference sequence). V was clipped by 5 bases and J by 8 bases, with 18 bases between them. For the CDR3, the DNA is TGTGCCAGCAGCAAGCGGACGGACAGAATCGAAGCTTTCTTT. This encodes CASSKRTDRIEAFF.

The chain joins TRBV7-2 to TRBJ1-1; 9 nucleotides match TRBD1. CDR1 is SGHTA, CDR2 FQGNSA, per germline. The trim removed 3 bases at V and 11 bases at J, leaving 7 bases unmatched. This CDR3 spans 13 amino acids. CDR3 in DNA: TGTGCCAGCAGCTTGAGCCGGGACAGGGATGCTTTCTTT. Translating gives CASSLSRDRDAFF. The full variable domain, its missing parts supplied by reference TRBV7-2 and TRBJ1-1, is GAGVSQSPSNKVTEKGKDVELRCDPISGHTALYWYRQSLGQGLEFLIYFQGNSAPDKSGLPSDRFSAERTGGSVSTLTIQRTQQEDSAVYLCASSLSRDRDAFFGQGTRLTVV.

This clonotype was seen a few times. The V call is TRBV24-1, the J call TRBJ2-1; D may match TRBD1 or TRBD2 (6 bases each). The CDR3 sequence is 15 residues long. Trimming removed 3 bases at V and 4 bases at J, with 12 bases between. From germline, CDR1 is KGHDR and CDR2 SFDVKD. DNA for the CDR3: TGTGCCACCAGTGATACAGGGACTCGATACAATGAGCAGTTCTTC. Encoded protein: CATSDTGTRYNEQFF.

V gene TRBV20-1 combines with J gene TRBJ2-6; D is ambiguous. Trimming stripped 3 bases from V and 4 bases from J, with 13 bases between. The CDR3 length is 15 residues. Germline CDR1 DFQATT, CDR2 SNEGSKA (reference sequence). This chain's CDR3 is CSARAYTPGANVLTF. The CDR3 region has the DNA TGCAGTGCTAGGGCTTACACCCCGGGGGCCAACGTCCTGACTTTC.

Only a few counts were recorded for this clonotype. This rearrangement joins TRBV27 to TRBJ1-5; the D is unclear. Deletions cut 3 bases from V and 5 bases from J, with 8 bases between. Germline V CDR1 and CDR2: MNHEY, SMNVEV (reference sequence). The CDR3 spans 13 residues. The CDR3 here is CASSFTDDQPQHF. In DNA form, the CDR3 reads TGTGCCAGCAGTTTTACTGATGATCAGCCCCAGCATTTT.

J is TRBJ2-1 and V is TRBV20-1; no reliable D call. The CDR3 runs 12 residues. Germline CDR1 and CDR2: DFQATT and SNEGSKA (reference sequence). Trimming removed 6 bases from V and 9 bases from J, with 15 bases in between. The CDR3 nucleotides read TGCAGTGCAGGTCACTTTCTAGGTGAGCAGTTCTTC. Amino acids: CSAGHFLGEQFF.

This clonotype was seen ten or more times. This chain joins TRBV5-8 and TRBJ2-3; D possibly corresponds to TRBD2 (5 bases). Germline V CDR1 and CDR2: SGHTS, YDEGEE. This CDR3 contains 16 residues. The V end lost 2 bases, the J end lost 0 bases, and 13 bases lay between the germline ends. As DNA, the CDR3 is TGTGCCAGCAGCTTCGTGGGAGCCCGAAGCACAGATACGCAGTATTTT. Translating gives CASSFVGARSTDTQYF.

A remark on this clonotype: Just one base apart from a much larger clone, this may be a read error. The rearrangement joins TRBV9 to TRBJ2-7; no definite D call. Germline assignment: CDR1 SGDLS and CDR2 YYNGEE. The CDR3 length is 15 residues. Here the CDR3 reads CVSSVDQRPVGEQYF. The CDR3 coding sequence is TGTGTCAGCAGCGTAGACCAGAGACCCGTTGGCGAGCAGTACTTC.

J is TRBJ2-7 and V is TRBV19; D is uncertain. The germline V gene has CDR1 LNHDA and CDR2 SQIVND (reference sequence). The V gene lost 1 base and the J gene lost 0 bases, with 7 bases spanning the gap. CDR3 size: 14 residues. CDR3 DNA sequence: TGTGCCAGTAGTATAGGAGCCGCCTCCTACGAGCAGTACTTC. This gives the protein CASSIGAASYEQYF.

This chain uses TRBV6-1 with TRBJ2-7; D is undetermined. Between the trimmed V and J ends, which lost 5 bases and 3 bases, there was a span of 11 bases. The CDR3 runs 13 residues. The V gene's germline CDR1 is MNHNS and CDR2 SASEGT. Here the CDR3 DNA reads TGTGCCAGCAGTCAATCTGTCTTCTACGAGCAGTACTTC. This codes for CASSQSVFYEQYF.

This clonotype was observed many times. The chain combines TRBV30 with TRBJ2-1, with D unclear. The length of the CDR3 is 14 residues. Germline V gene sequence: CDR1 GTSNPN, CDR2 SVGIG (reference sequence). V lost 0 bases, J lost 2 bases, and 8 bases lay in between. The CDR3 coding sequence is TGTGCCTGGAGTGTTGGATGGACCTACAATGAGCAGTTCTTC. Its translation: CAWSVGWTYNEQFF.

The V and J genes are TRBV28 and TRBJ1-2; D is possibly TRBD1 (6 bases). Between the trimmed V and J ends, which lost 6 bases and 3 bases, there was a span of 14 bases. This CDR3 has 14 amino acids. Germline V gives CDR1 MDHEN, CDR2 SYDVKM. CDR3 residues: CASRVHRDDYGYTF. CDR3 sequence (DNA): TGTGCCAGCAGAGTGCACAGGGACGACTATGGCTACACCTTC.

This clonotype was seen ten or more times. DNA for the CDR3: TGTGCCTGGACCGGTCAGGGAGGTTATCAGCCCCAGCATTTT. It codes for CAWTGQGGYQPQHF. The chain has TRBV30 and TRBJ1-5; maybe TRBD1 (5 bases). Trimming pared 4 bases from V and 5 bases from J, leaving 15 bases between. This CDR3 contains 14 residues. Germline CDR1 GTSNPN, CDR2 SVGIG (reference sequence).

This clonotype was counted at least ten times. The chain has TRBV27 and TRBJ2-5, with 7 bases fitting TRBD2. Germline V gene lookup returns CDR1 MNHEY and CDR2 SMNVEV (reference sequence). This CDR3 is built from 15 residues. V lost 0 bases, J lost 4 bases, and 5 bases stayed unmatched. The CDR3 here is CASSLSGGARETQYF. In nucleotides, the CDR3 is TGTGCCAGCAGTTTATCGGGAGGGGCTAGAGAGACCCAGTACTTC.

This clonotype was picked up many times. The chain employs TRBV12-3 or TRBV12-4 and TRBJ2-1; 9 nucleotides align to TRBD1. The CDR3 contains 14 residues. V gave up 6 bases and J gave up 2 bases; unmatched junction bases: 2. The CDR3 loop reads CASRGQGPYNEQFF. Written as DNA, the CDR3 is TGTGCCAGCAGGGGACAGGGTCCCTACAATGAGCAGTTCTTC.

This clonotype was seen a few times. The chain links TRBV6-1 to TRBJ1-5, with unresolved D. The CDR3 sequence is 14 residues long. V lost 3 bases and J lost 9, with 15 bases in between. The V gene's germline CDR1 is MNHNS and CDR2 SASEGT. The CDR3 DNA reads TGTGCCAGCAGTGAGTCTTGGGGTTTGATGCCCCAGCATTTT. This codes for CASSESWGLMPQHF.

This clonotype was observed many times. This chain joins TRBV3-1 and TRBJ2-7; the D gene could be TRBD1 or TRBD2 (5 bases each). The ends were cut back, 3 bases at V and 3 bases at J, with 9 bases in the middle. In germline, CDR1 is LGHDT, CDR2 YNNKEL (reference sequence). This CDR3 comprises 13 residues. In nucleotides, the CDR3 is TGTGCCAGCAGCCAGGAGAGGGGCTACGAGCAGTACTTC. This translates into CASSQERGYEQYF.